This entry lists 30 T cell receptor beta chains sequenced from one sample in a study of shared clonotypes between healthy human individuals. The data were produced by immunoSEQ multiplex PCR, yet TCRdb's version contains in-frame clones alone and is incomplete. The sample comprises under 600,000 clones, roughly 72% of which are singletons, and around 12% rests with the top ten. Sequencing input: PBMCs. These receptors were collected from a woman between 35 and 50 years old in good health. Some clones in this sample may be carry-over from other donors' samples.

This clone was counted a few times. The chain uses TRBV19 and TRBJ1-5, with 9 bases lining up with TRBD1. Losses at the gene ends were 5 bases for V and 7 bases for J; bases not matched to a gene: 6. Germline V gives CDR1 LNHDA, CDR2 SQIVND (reference sequence). This CDR3 has 14 residues. CDR3 DNA: TGTGCCAGTAGTGCGGGACAGGGAGTACAGCCCCAGCATTTT. Protein: CASSAGQGVQPQHF.

The gene calls are TRBV7-8 and TRBJ2-1; weak D call: TRBD2 (6 bases). The CDR3 sequence is 16 residues long. V gave up 5 bases and J gave up 4 bases, with 18 bases separating them. CDR1 is SGHVS and CDR2 is FQNEAQ in the germline V gene. CDR3 loop: CASSRNSPGGYNEQFF. Here the CDR3 DNA reads TGTGCCAGCAGCCGAAACTCCCCCGGAGGGTACAATGAGCAGTTCTTC. Variable domain in full (rest from reference TRBV7-8 and TRBJ2-1): GAGVSQSPRYKVAKRGQDVALRCDPISGHVSLFWYQQALGQGPEFLTYFQNEAQLDKSGLPSDRFFAERPEGSVSTLKIQRTQQEDSAVYLCASSRNSPGGYNEQFFGPGTRLTVL.

The chain recombines TRBV5-1 with TRBJ2-2, with TRBD2 matching 9 bases. There are 16 residues in the CDR3. Trimming took 0 bases from V and 5 from J; bases not matched to a gene: 5. Germline values: CDR1 SGHRS, CDR2 YFSETQ. The CDR3 DNA follows: TGCGCCAGCAGCTTGGTGCGACTAGCGGTAACCGGGGAGCTGTTTTTT. As protein: CASSLVRLAVTGELFF. Full variable domain (remainder filled in from reference TRBV5-1 and TRBJ2-2): KAGVTQTPRYLIKTRGQQVTLSCSPISGHRSVSWYQQTPGQGLQFLFEYFSETQRNKGNFPGRFSGRQFSNSRSEMNVSTLELGDSALYLCASSLVRLAVTGELFFGEGSRLTVL.

This sequence joins TRBV5-6 and TRBJ2-1, with D possibly matching TRBD1 (6 bases). CDR3 size: 13 residues. Germline CDR1 and CDR2: SGHDT and YYEEEE. Trimming removed 4 bases at V and 9 bases at J, with 14 bases between. CDR3 sequence: CASSGLVGGEQFF. CDR3 coding DNA: TGTGCCAGCAGCGGGCTTGTAGGGGGTGAGCAGTTCTTC.

This chain joins TRBV7-9 and TRBJ2-7; 9 bases align to TRBD1. The J segment lost 2 bases and the V segment lost 0 bases, leaving 2 bases of the junction unmatched. CDR1 SEHNR and CDR2 FQNEAQ come from the germline V gene (reference sequence). The CDR3 is made up of 15 amino acids. CDR3 loop: CASSLAGTGTYEQYF. The CDR3 DNA follows: TGTGCCAGCAGCTTAGCTGGGACAGGGACCTACGAGCAGTACTTC.

V usage is TRBV5-4 and J usage is TRBJ1-4; perhaps TRBD1 as D (6 bases). From germline, CDR1 is SGHNT and CDR2 YYREEE (reference sequence). The CDR3 extends over 17 amino acids. Trimming left V 4 bases short and J 5 bases short, with 21 bases between. This CDR3 reads CASSPRPTGGQNEKLFF. In DNA form, the CDR3 reads TGTGCCAGCAGCCCTCGGCCCACCGGGGGGCAGAATGAAAAACTGTTTTTT.

The chain joins TRBV28 to TRBJ2-1; 10 bases line up with TRBD2. Germline trimming cut 6 bases from V and 4 bases from J; bases unmatched to any gene: 3. The V gene's germline CDR1 is MDHEN and CDR2 SYDVKM. The CDR3 has 14 residues. The CDR3 sequence is CASRTSGVYNEQFF. The CDR3 DNA sequence: TGTGCCAGCAGAACTAGCGGGGTTTACAATGAGCAGTTCTTC.

J is TRBJ2-7 and V is TRBV19; 10 nucleotides agree with TRBD1. V was clipped by 5 bases and J by 3 bases; unmatched bases: 1. CDR1 is LNHDA, CDR2 SQIVND, per germline (reference sequence). CDR3 length: 13 amino acids. For the CDR3, the DNA is TGTGCCAGTAGTTGGACAGGGGGCTACGAGCAGTACTTC. Protein sequence: CASSWTGGYEQYF.

On this clone itself: This may be a read error: a much more frequent sequence differs by one nucleotide. This CDR3 is missing its conserved last phenylalanine or tryptophan, likely due to a read error. The V call is TRBV2, the J call TRBJ2-7; 13 bases line up with TRBD2. Germline lookup yields CDR1 SNHLY and CDR2 FYNNEI. After removal of 6 bases from V and 2 bases from J, the junction contained 4 bases not matched to a gene. The CDR3 loop spans 15 amino acids. The CDR3 loop is CASRLLAGGTYEQYL. In DNA form, the CDR3 reads TGTGCCAGCAGACTACTAGCGGGAGGGACCTACGAGCAGTACCTC.

This clone has only one observation. The rearrangement links TRBV18 to TRBJ2-7; 9 positions match TRBD1. Germline V gene sequence: CDR1 KGHSH, CDR2 LQKENI. The CDR3 contains 14 residues. V shed 1 base and J 3 bases; nucleotides not matched to a gene: 1. This CDR3 reads CASSPRDRVYEQYF. In nucleotides, the CDR3 is TGTGCCAGCTCACCACGGGACAGGGTCTACGAGCAGTACTTC.

The V and J genes are TRBV5-4 and TRBJ1-4; D uncertain. Germline V CDR1 and CDR2: SGHNT, YYREEE (reference sequence). The CDR3 consists of 14 residues. V lost 3 bases and J 5 bases, leaving 11 bases between the germline ends. For the CDR3, the DNA is TGTGCCAGCAGCTCCTCTACACAAAATGAAAAACTGTTTTTT. It codes for CASSSSTQNEKLFF.

The gene calls are TRBV7-9 and TRBJ1-4; D uncertain. Germline CDR1 is SEHNR and CDR2 is FQNEAQ (reference sequence). The germline V and J ends were trimmed by 5 bases and 3 bases, with 19 bases remaining between them. The CDR3 has 17 amino acids. This chain's CDR3 is CASSRVQFGLANEKLFF. As DNA, the CDR3 is TGTGCCAGCAGCCGAGTCCAATTTGGGCTGGCTAATGAAAAACTGTTTTTT. Full variable domain (remainder filled in from reference TRBV7-9 and TRBJ1-4): DTGVSQNPRHKITKRGQNVTFRCDPISEHNRLYWYRQTLGQGPEFLTYFQNEAQLEKSRLLSDRFSAERPKGSFSTLEIQRTEQGDSAMYLCASSRVQFGLANEKLFFGSGTQLSVL.

This clone occurred many times. In the same sample, other DNA sequences code for this CDR3. This chain connects TRBV5-4 to TRBJ2-3, with a possible D match to TRBD2 (7 bases). Trimming shortened V by 4 bases and J by 6 bases, and 21 bases separated the two germline ends. The CDR3 is made up of 16 amino acids. From germline, CDR1 is SGHNT and CDR2 YYREEE (reference sequence). Here the CDR3 reads CASSLGGGSRTDTQYF. The CDR3 coding sequence is TGTGCCAGCAGCCTGGGGGGCGGGAGTAGGACGGATACGCAGTATTTT.

The CDR3 reads CAASGLAHNEQFF. The CDR3 DNA is TGTGCTGCCTCGGGACTAGCGCACAATGAGCAGTTCTTC. The genes are TRBV28 and TRBJ2-1, with 10 bases that match TRBD2. The V gene's germline CDR1 is MDHEN and CDR2 SYDVKM. This CDR3 is built from 13 residues.

The V gene is TRBV2, the J gene TRBJ2-5; 8 bases are a match to TRBD1. After removal of 7 bases from V and 1 base from J, the junction contained 5 bases not matched to a gene. There are 14 residues in the CDR3. CDR1 SNHLY and CDR2 FYNNEI come from the germline V gene. The CDR3 protein is CASISGTGQETQYF. As DNA, the CDR3 is TGTGCCAGCATCTCTGGGACAGGCCAAGAGACCCAGTACTTC.

The CDR3 DNA sequence: TGTGCCAGCAGTTACTCGGCGAAGACTGATCAGCCCCAGCATTTT. Translation gives CASSYSAKTDQPQHF. The chain recombines TRBV6-5 with TRBJ1-5; D unclear. Germline-derived CDR1 and CDR2 are MNHEY and SVGAGI. V dropped 0 bases and J dropped 5 bases, with 11 bases sitting between them. This CDR3 is built from 15 residues.

This clone was recorded only once. This chain joins TRBV4-2 and TRBJ2-3, with 11 bases aligning to TRBD2. The germline V gene encodes CDR1 LGHNA and CDR2 YNFKEQ. The CDR3 runs to 16 residues. The V gene end was trimmed by 4 bases and the J gene end by 3 bases; junction bases not matched to a gene: 6. The CDR3 bases are TGTGCCAGCAGCCTTACCGGGACTAGCGGAACAGATACGCAGTATTTT. This translates into CASSLTGTSGTDTQYF.

V gene TRBV29-1 combines with J gene TRBJ2-1; TRBD1 aligns across 8 bases. After removal of 3 bases from V and 5 bases from J, the junction contained 12 bases not matched to a gene. The germline V gene encodes CDR1 SQVTM and CDR2 ANQGSEA. This CDR3 spans 16 amino acids. The CDR3 here is CSVESDRASGDNEQFF. CDR3 coding DNA: TGCAGCGTTGAGTCGGACAGGGCCTCAGGGGACAATGAGCAGTTCTTC.

This clone was seen only once. This chain connects TRBV30 to TRBJ2-7; D ambiguous. Germline assignment: CDR1 GTSNPN and CDR2 SVGIG (reference sequence). The CDR3 loop spans 13 amino acids. V was cut by 0 bases and J by 6 bases, with 12 bases left in between. The CDR3 sequence: CAWSVSSPSEQYF. CDR3 DNA: TGTGCCTGGAGTGTCTCTTCCCCCTCCGAGCAGTACTTC.

This clone is termed medium-sized (0.01 to 0.1%). This sample also contains other DNA sequences that code for the same CDR3. The genes are TRBV6-1 and TRBJ2-2, with D perhaps given as TRBD1 or TRBD2 (6 bases each). The CDR3 length is 15 residues. CDR1 is MNHNS, CDR2 SASEGT, per germline. Between the trimmed V and J ends, which lost 7 bases and 3 bases, there was a span of 15 bases. CDR3 loop: CASTPGDTHTGELFF. The CDR3 region has the DNA TGTGCCAGCACCCCGGGGGACACTCACACCGGGGAGCTGTTTTTT.

The genes are TRBV7-9 and TRBJ2-7, with 7 nucleotides matching TRBD2. Germline CDR1 is SEHNR and CDR2 is FQNEAQ (reference sequence). The CDR3 contains 17 residues. The V gene end was trimmed by 0 bases and the J gene end by 2 bases; junction bases not matched to a gene: 10. In nucleotides, the CDR3 is TGTGCCAGCAGCTTAGCTTTTTTGGGGACTACCCCCTACGAGCAGTACTTC. It is translated as CASSLAFLGTTPYEQYF.

This sequence joins TRBV18 and TRBJ2-7; 9 nucleotides agree with TRBD1. The CDR3 has 15 residues. V shed 6 bases, J shed 7 bases, and the junction held 13 bases outside the gene matches. CDR1 KGHSH and CDR2 LQKENI come from the germline V gene. The CDR3 spells CASSLDRGSYGEQYF. The CDR3 bases are TGTGCCAGCTCCCTAGACAGGGGGTCTTATGGGGAGCAGTACTTC.

In the case of this clone: Other DNA sequences of this sample code for an identical CDR3. CDR3 residues: CAISPGGETQYF. The DNA for the CDR3 is TGTGCCATCAGTCCAGGGGGCGAGACCCAGTACTTC. The rearrangement uses TRBV10-3 and TRBJ2-5; 8 bases fit TRBD1. The CDR3 spans 12 residues. The germline V gene has CDR1 ENHRY and CDR2 SYGVKD. J was trimmed by 5 bases and V by 5 bases; bases with no gene match: 1.

The chain is built from TRBV7-3 and TRBJ2-7, with 8 nucleotides matching TRBD2. The CDR3 totals 14 residues. The V and J ends lost 5 bases and 0 bases, in that order; junction bases with no gene match: 3. CDR1 is SGHTA, CDR2 FQGTGA, per germline. CDR3 amino acids: CASSLAGSSYEQYF. In nucleotides, the CDR3 is TGTGCCAGCAGCCTAGCGGGTAGCTCCTACGAGCAGTACTTC.

This clone occurred once. The V and J genes are TRBV18 and TRBJ1-1; 10 nucleotides line up with TRBD1. There are 17 residues in the CDR3. The junction had 6 bases not matched to a gene; V was cut back by 1 base and J by 1 base. CDR1 is KGHSH and CDR2 is LQKENI in the germline V gene. Written as DNA, the CDR3 is TGTGCCAGCTCACCACTGGGACAGGGGTACGGGAACACTGAAGCTTTCTTT. It specifies CASSPLGQGYGNTEAFF. The full variable domain, in which reference TRBV18 and TRBJ1-1 provide the parts outside the CDR3, is NAGVMQNPRHLVRRRGQEARLRCSPMKGHSHVYWYRQLPEEGLKFMVYLQKENIIDESGMPKERFSAEFPKEGPSILRIQQVVRGDSAAYFCASSPLGQGYGNTEAFFGQGTRLTVV.

The rearrangement links TRBV10-3 to TRBJ1-2; TRBD1 matches at 7 bases. The germline V gene encodes CDR1 ENHRY and CDR2 SYGVKD. The trim removed 5 bases at V and 3 bases at J, leaving 6 bases unmatched. This CDR3 has 14 amino acids. CDR3 loop: CAISRGQVDYGYTF. DNA for the CDR3: TGTGCCATCAGTCGCGGACAGGTTGACTATGGCTACACCTTC.

This chain joins TRBV27 and TRBJ2-7, with TRBD1 matching over 8 bases. CDR1 is MNHEY and CDR2 is SMNVEV in the germline V gene (reference sequence). The CDR3 is 13 amino acids. With 5 bases clipped from V and 12 bases from J, the junction kept 12 bases outside the gene matches. The CDR3 DNA reads as TGTGCCAGCAGTCCAGGAAGGACAGGGCGGAGGTACTTC. It codes for CASSPGRTGRRYF.

The rearrangement uses TRBV27 and TRBJ2-7; the D gene is possibly TRBD1 (6 bases). The germline CDR1 and CDR2 sequences are MNHEY and SMNVEV (reference sequence). The CDR3 loop spans 15 amino acids. V shed 5 bases and J shed 0 bases, with 14 bases lying between them. This chain's CDR3 is CASSKTPGASYEQYF. In nucleotides, the CDR3 is TGTGCCAGCAGTAAAACCCCAGGGGCCTCCTACGAGCAGTACTTC.

This chain's CDR3 is CAWQTGSGANVLTF. In nucleotides, the CDR3 is TGTGCCTGGCAGACAGGGAGCGGGGCCAACGTCCTGACTTTC. The chain joins TRBV30 to TRBJ2-6, with 7 bases identical to TRBD1. This CDR3 contains 14 residues. Germline V CDR1 and CDR2: GTSNPN, SVGIG (reference sequence). V lost 5 bases, J lost 4 bases, and 5 bases stayed unmatched.

A word on this clone: A read error may be the cause here, since a much bigger clone is one base away. The chain is built from TRBV6-5 and TRBJ1-1; D ambiguous. The V end lost 7 bases, the J end lost 11 bases, and 14 bases lay between the germline ends. This CDR3 is 11 amino acids long. Germline V lookup: CDR1 MNHEY, CDR2 SVGAGI. Here the CDR3 reads CASTQEMVAFF. For the CDR3, the DNA is TGTGCCAGCACCCAGGAGATGGTGGCTTTCTTT.